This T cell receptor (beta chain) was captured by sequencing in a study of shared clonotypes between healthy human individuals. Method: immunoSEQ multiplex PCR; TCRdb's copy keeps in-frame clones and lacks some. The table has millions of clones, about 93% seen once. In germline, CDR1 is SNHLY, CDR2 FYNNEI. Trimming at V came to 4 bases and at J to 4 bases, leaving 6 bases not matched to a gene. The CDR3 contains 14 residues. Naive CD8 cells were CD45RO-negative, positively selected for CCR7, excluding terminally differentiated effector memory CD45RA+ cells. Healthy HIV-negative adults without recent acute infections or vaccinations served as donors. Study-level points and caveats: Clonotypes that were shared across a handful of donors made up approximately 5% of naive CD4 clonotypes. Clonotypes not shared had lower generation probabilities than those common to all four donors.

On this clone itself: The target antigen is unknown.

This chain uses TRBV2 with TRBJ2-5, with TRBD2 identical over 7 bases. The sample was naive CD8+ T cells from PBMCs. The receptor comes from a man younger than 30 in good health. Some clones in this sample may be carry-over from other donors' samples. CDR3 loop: CASSVGLVGETQYF. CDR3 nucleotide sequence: TGTGCCAGCAGTGTTGGACTAGTGGGAGAGACCCAGTACTTC.